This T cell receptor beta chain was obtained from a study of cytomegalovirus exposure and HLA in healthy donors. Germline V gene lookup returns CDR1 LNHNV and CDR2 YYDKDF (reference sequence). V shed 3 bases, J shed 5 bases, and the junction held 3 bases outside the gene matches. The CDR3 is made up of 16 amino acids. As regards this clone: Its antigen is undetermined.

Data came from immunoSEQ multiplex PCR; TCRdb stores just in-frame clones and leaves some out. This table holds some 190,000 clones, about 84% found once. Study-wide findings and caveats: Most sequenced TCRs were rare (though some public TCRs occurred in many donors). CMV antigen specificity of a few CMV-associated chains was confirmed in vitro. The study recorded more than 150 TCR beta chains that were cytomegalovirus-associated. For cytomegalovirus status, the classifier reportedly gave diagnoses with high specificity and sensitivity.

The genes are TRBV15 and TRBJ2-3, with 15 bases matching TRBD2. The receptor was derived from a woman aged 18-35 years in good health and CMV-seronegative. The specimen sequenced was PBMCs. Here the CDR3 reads CATSRRTSGRGDTQYF. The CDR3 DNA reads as TGTGCCACCAGCAGGCGGACTAGCGGGAGGGGAGATACGCAGTATTTT.